The clone carrying this T cell receptor beta chain was seen many times. The antigen remains undetermined. The source of the sample is a study of T cells after yellow fever vaccination. Study-wide points: Shared CD4/CD8 clonotypes were a small share, likely from convergent recombination. Clones from primary vaccination mostly reappeared after the booster (over 95% CD4, around 90% CD8).

Template-switching 5'RACE yielded the TCR cDNA; a universal primer site and UMIs were added in the process. TCRdb ran MiXCR on the 5' RACE reads and lists one entry per CDR3 protein. The repertoire holds 85,000 to 100,000 distinct CDR3 sequences, around 5.8% seen once, with about two fifths in the top ten. This CDR3 has 14 amino acids. Germline lookup yields CDR1 MGHRA and CDR2 YSYEKL. Trimming stripped 0 bases from V and 5 bases from J, with 10 bases between. The sequence derives from a man aged 18 to 29 who received the YFV17D yellow fever vaccine. This chain uses TRBV4-1 with TRBJ2-5; no definite D call. The source material was CD8+ T cells sorted from PBMCs, sampled 10 days after the yellow fever booster vaccination. The CDR3 reads CASSQELVYETQYF. The CDR3 bases are TGCGCCAGCAGCCAAGAGTTGGTTTATGAGACCCAGTACTTC.